Described below is a single T cell receptor (beta chain) sequence and its context. The same CDR3 arises from other DNA sequences in this sample as well. This CDR3 has 14 amino acids. The J segment lost 3 bases and the V segment lost 6 bases, leaving 2 bases of the junction unmatched. Germline V gene lookup returns CDR1 SQVTM and CDR2 ANQGSEA. This record comes from a study of T cell responses to AZD1222 COVID-19 vaccine. Only in-frame clones appear in the TCRdb table, and some are missing; sequencing was by immunoSEQ multiplex PCR. The table lists approximately 130,000 clones, 85% of them singletons. This TCR was sampled from an adult who received the MenACWY meningococcal vaccine as a control. V gene TRBV29-1 combines with J gene TRBJ2-2; TRBD2 agrees at 12 bases. Source: peripheral blood, taken 28 days after the second dose of the MenACWY control vaccine. CDR3 sequence: CSVGLAGYTGELFF. The CDR3 nucleotides are TGCAGCGTAGGACTAGCGGGATACACCGGGGAGCTGTTTTTT.